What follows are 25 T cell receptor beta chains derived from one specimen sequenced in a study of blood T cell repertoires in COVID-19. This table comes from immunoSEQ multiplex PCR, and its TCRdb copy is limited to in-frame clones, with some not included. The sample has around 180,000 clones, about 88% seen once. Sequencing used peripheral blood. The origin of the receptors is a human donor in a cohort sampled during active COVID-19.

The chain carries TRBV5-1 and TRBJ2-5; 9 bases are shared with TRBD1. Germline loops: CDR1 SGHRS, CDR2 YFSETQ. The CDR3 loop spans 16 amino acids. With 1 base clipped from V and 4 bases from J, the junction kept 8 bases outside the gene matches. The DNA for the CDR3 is TGCGCCAGCAGCTTGACAGGGGGCGAATTCGCAGAGACCCAGTACTTC. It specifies CASSLTGGEFAETQYF.

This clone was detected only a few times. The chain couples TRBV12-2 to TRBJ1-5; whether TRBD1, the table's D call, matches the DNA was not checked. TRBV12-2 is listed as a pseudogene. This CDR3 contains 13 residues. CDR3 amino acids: CASLQGAAQPQHF. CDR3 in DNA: TGTGCAAGTCTCCAGGGGGCGGCTCAGCCCCAGCATTTT.

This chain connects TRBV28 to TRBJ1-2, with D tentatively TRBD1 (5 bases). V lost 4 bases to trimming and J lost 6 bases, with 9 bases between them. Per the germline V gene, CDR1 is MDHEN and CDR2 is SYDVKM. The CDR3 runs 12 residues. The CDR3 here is CASSSQGDGYTF. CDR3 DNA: TGTGCCAGCAGTTCCCAGGGCGATGGCTACACCTTC.

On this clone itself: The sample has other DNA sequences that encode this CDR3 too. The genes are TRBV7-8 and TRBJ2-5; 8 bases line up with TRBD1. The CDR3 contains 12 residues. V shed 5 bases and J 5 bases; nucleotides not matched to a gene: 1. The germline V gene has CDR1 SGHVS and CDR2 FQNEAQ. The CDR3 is CASSRDRETQYF. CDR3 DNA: TGTGCCAGCAGCCGGGACAGGGAGACCCAGTACTTC.

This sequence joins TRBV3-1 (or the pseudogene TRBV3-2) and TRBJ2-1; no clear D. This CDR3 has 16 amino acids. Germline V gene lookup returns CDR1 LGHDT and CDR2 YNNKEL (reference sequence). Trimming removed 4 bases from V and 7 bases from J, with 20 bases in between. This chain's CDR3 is CASSPSPRICKNEQFF. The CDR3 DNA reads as TGTGCCAGCAGCCCCAGTCCCAGGATTTGTAAGAATGAGCAGTTCTTC.

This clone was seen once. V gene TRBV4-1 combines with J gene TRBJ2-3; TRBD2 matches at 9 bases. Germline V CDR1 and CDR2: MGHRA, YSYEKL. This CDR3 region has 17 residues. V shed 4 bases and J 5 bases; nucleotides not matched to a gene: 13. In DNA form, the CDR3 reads TGCGCCAGCAGCCTTTTCCCGGGACTAGCTGACGGAGATACGCAGTATTTT. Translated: CASSLFPGLADGDTQYF.

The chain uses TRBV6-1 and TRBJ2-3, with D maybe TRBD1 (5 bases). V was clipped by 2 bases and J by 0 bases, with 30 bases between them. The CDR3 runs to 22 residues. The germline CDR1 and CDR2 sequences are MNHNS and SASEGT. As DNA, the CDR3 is TGTGCCAGCAGTGAATTCTTCACCGCCCTTGGATACAGGCTGCTTAGCACAGATACGCAGTATTTT. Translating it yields CASSEFFTALGYRLLSTDTQYF.

In DNA form, the CDR3 reads TGTGCCAGCAGCCAAAGCCTTGCGGGGGTCCACTATGGCTACACCTTC. Its protein is CASSQSLAGVHYGYTF. The chain employs TRBV4-2 and TRBJ1-2; a possible D gene is TRBD1 (5 bases). CDR3 length: 16 amino acids. V was pared by 2 bases and J by 3 bases, with 16 bases between. Germline CDR1 reads LGHNA; CDR2 reads YNFKEQ.

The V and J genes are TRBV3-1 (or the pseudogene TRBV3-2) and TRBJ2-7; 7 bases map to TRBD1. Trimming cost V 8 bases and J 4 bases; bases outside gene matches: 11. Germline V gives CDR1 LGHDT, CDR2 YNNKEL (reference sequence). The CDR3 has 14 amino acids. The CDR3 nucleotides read TGTGCCAGCTGCCCCTCGACAGGGTGTTACGAGCAGTACTTC. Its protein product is CASCPSTGCYEQYF.

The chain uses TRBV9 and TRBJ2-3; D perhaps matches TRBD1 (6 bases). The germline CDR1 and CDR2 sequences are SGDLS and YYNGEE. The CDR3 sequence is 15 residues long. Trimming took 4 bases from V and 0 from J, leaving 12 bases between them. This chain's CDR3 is CASSPTGISTDTQYF. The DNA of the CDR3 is TGTGCCAGCAGCCCCACAGGGATTAGCACAGATACGCAGTATTTT. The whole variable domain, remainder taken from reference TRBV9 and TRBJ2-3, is DSGVTQTPKHLITATGQRVTLRCSPRSGDLSVYWYQQSLDQGLQFLIQYYNGEERAKGNILERFSAQQFPDLHSELNLSSLELGDSALYFCASSPTGISTDTQYFGPGTRLTVL.

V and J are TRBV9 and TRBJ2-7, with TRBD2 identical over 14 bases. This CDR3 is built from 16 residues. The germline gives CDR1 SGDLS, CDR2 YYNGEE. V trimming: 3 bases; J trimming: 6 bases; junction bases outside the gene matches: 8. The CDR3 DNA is TGTGCCAGCAGCGGAACGGGACTAGCGGGAGTCGGCGAGCAGTACTTC. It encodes CASSGTGLAGVGEQYF. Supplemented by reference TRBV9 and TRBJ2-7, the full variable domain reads DSGVTQTPKHLITATGQRVTLRCSPRSGDLSVYWYQQSLDQGLQFLIQYYNGEERAKGNILERFSAQQFPDLHSELNLSSLELGDSALYFCASSGTGLAGVGEQYFGPGTRLTVT.

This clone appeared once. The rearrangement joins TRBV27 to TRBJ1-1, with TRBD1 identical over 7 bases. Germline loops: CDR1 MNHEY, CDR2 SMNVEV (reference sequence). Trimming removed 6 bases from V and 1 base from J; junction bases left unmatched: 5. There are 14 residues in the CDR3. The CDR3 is CASRGDRPNTEAFF. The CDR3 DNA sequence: TGTGCCAGCAGGGGGGACAGACCGAACACTGAAGCTTTCTTT.

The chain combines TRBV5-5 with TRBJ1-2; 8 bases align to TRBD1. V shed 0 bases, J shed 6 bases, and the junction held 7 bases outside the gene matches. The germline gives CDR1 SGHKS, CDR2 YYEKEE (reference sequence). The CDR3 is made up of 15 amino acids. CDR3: CASSLGQGLSDGYTF. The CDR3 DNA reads TGTGCCAGCAGCTTGGGACAGGGGTTGTCAGATGGCTACACCTTC.

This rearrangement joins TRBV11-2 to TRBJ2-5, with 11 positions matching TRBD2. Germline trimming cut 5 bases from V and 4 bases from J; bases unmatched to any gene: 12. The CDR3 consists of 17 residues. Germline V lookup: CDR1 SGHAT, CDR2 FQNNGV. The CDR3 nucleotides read TGTGCCAGCAGCCCCGCCCCTAGCGGGGGGTTGCGAGAGACCCAGTACTTC. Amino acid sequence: CASSPAPSGGLRETQYF.

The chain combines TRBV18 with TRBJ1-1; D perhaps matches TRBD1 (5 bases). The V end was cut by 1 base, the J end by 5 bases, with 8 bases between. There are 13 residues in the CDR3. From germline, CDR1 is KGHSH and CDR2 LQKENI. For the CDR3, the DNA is TGTGCCAGCTCACCACGTGGGGGGACTGAAGCTTTCTTT. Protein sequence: CASSPRGGTEAFF.

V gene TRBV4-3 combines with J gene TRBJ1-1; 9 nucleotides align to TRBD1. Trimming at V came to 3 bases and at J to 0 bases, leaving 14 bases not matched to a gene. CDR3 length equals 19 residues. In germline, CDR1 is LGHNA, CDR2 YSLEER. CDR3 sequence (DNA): TGCGCCAGCAGCCACCGTTTGAGGGACAGGGAATTTTTGAACACTGAAGCTTTCTTT. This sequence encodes CASSHRLRDREFLNTEAFF.

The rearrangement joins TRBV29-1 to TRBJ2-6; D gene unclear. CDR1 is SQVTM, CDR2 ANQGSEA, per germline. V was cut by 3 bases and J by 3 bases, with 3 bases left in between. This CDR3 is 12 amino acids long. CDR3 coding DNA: TGCAGCGTTGACAGTGGGGCCAACGTCCTGACTTTC. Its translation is CSVDSGANVLTF.

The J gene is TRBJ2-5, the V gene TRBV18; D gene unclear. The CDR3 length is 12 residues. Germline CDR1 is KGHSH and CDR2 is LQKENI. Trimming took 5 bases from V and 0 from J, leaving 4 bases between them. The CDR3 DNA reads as TGTGCCAGCTCATCCTACCAAGAGACCCAGTACTTC. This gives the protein CASSSYQETQYF.

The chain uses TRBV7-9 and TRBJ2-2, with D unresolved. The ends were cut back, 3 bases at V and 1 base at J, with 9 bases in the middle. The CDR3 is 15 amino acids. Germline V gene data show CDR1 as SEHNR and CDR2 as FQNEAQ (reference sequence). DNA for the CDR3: TGTGCCAGCAGCTTTGTCGCAGGGAACACCGGGGAGCTGTTTTTT. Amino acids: CASSFVAGNTGELFF.

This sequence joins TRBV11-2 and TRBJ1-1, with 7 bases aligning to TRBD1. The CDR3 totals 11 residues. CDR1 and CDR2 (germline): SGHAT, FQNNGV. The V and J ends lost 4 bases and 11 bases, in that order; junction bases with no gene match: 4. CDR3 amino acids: CASSSDRAAFF. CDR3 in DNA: TGTGCCAGCAGCTCAGACAGGGCGGCTTTCTTT.

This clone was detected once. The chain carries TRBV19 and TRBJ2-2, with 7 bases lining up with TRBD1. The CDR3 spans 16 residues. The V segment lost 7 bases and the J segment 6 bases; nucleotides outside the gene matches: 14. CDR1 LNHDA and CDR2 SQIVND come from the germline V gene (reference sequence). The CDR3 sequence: CASKRETGSSAGELFF. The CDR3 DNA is TGTGCCAGTAAAAGAGAGACAGGGAGTTCTGCCGGGGAGCTGTTTTTT.

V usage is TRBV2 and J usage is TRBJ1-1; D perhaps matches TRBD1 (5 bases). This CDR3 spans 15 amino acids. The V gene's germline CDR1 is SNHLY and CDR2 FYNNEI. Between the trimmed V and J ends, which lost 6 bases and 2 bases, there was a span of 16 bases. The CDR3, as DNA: TGTGCCAGCAGGGAGTTCGCCGGGGGAAACACTGAAGCTTTCTTT. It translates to CASREFAGGNTEAFF.

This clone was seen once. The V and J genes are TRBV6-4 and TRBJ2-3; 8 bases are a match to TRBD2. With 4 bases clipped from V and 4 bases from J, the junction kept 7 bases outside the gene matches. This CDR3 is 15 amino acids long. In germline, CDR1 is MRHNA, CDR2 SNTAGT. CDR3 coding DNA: TGTGCCAGCAGTGTTGATCCGGGGGGGCCAGATACGCAGTATTTT. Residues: CASSVDPGGPDTQYF.

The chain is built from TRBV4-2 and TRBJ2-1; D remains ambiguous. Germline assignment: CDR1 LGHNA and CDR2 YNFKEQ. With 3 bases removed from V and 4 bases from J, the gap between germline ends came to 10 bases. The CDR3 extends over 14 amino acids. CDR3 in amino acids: CASSHQRLYNEQFF. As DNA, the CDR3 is TGTGCCAGCAGCCACCAGCGTCTATACAATGAGCAGTTCTTC.

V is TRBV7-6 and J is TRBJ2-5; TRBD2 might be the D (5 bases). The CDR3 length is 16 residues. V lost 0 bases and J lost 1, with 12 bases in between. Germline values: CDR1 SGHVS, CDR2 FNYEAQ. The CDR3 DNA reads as TGTGCCAGCAGCTTAGCGTCGCTAGCAGCCCAAGAGACCCAGTACTTC. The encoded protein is CASSLASLAAQETQYF.